These T cell receptor beta chains were read from a single sample in a study of shared clonotypes between healthy human individuals. Profiled with immunoSEQ multiplex PCR; TCRdb holds only in-frame clones, not every one. The data contain around 650,000 clones, about 95% of them seen just once; the ten biggest clones take up 0.11%. The sample consisted of naive CD8+ T cells sorted from blood. The receptors were sampled from a woman aged 25 to 39 in good health. Both conserved end residues are part of each CDR3. Each record gives: clone size, D gene, V gene, J gene, CDR3 protein, CDR3 DNA. The D gene is left open where the match is weak. Where a row states a size, it is once, few, many or the class of an expanded clone; other rows omit it.

clone size: NA
D gene: NA
V gene: TRBV6-6
J gene: TRBJ2-1
CDR3 protein: CATSFDSLTYNEQFF
CDR3 DNA: TGTGCCACCTCGTTCGACTCTCTGACCTACAATGAGCAGTTCTTC

clone size: NA
D gene: NA
V gene: TRBV28
J gene: TRBJ2-5
CDR3 protein: CASSLVYNQETQYF
CDR3 DNA: TGTGCCAGCAGTTTAGTGTACAACCAAGAGACCCAGTACTTC

clone size: NA
D gene: NA
V gene: TRBV10-1
J gene: TRBJ2-1
CDR3 protein: CASSEDHNEQFF
CDR3 DNA: TGCGCCAGCAGTGAAGACCACAATGAGCAGTTCTTC

clone size: NA
D gene: TRBD2
V gene: TRBV2
J gene: TRBJ2-1
CDR3 protein: CASRTGTSDYNEQFF
CDR3 DNA: TGTGCCAGCAGAACCGGGACTAGCGATTACAATGAGCAGTTCTTC

clone size: NA
D gene: NA
V gene: TRBV9
J gene: TRBJ2-7
CDR3 protein: CASSGLNDVHEQYF
CDR3 DNA: TGTGCCAGCAGCGGACTGAACGATGTGCACGAGCAGTACTTC

clone size: NA
D gene: NA
V gene: TRBV27
J gene: TRBJ1-3
CDR3 protein: CASSLGNWGDTIYF
CDR3 DNA: TGTGCCAGCAGTTTAGGGAATTGGGGTGACACCATATATTTT

clone size: NA
D gene: NA
V gene: TRBV21-1
J gene: TRBJ2-6
CDR3 protein: CASFKSSGANVLTF
CDR3 DNA: TGTGCCAGCTTTAAGAGCTCTGGGGCCAACGTCCTGACTTTC

clone size: NA
D gene: NA
V gene: TRBV30
J gene: TRBJ2-1
CDR3 protein: CAWGTGDEQFF
CDR3 DNA: TGTGCCTGGGGGACGGGAGATGAGCAGTTCTTC

clone size: NA
D gene: TRBD1
V gene: TRBV6-4
J gene: TRBJ1-2
CDR3 protein: CASSDSGGDRSYGYTF
CDR3 DNA: TGTGCCAGCAGTGACTCCGGGGGGGACAGGTCCTATGGCTACACCTTC

clone size: NA
D gene: TRBD1
V gene: TRBV11-2
J gene: TRBJ2-7
CDR3 protein: CASSFQDRGPTAQYF
CDR3 DNA: TGTGCCAGCAGCTTCCAGGACAGGGGCCCTACGGCGCAGTACTTC

clone size: NA
D gene: TRBD1
V gene: TRBV27
J gene: TRBJ1-2
CDR3 protein: CASSDQGAVGYTF
CDR3 DNA: TGTGCCAGCAGTGACCAGGGGGCGGTTGGCTACACCTTC

clone size: NA
D gene: TRBD2
V gene: TRBV7-2
J gene: TRBJ2-5
CDR3 protein: CASSLKSTSGQETQYF
CDR3 DNA: TGTGCCAGCAGCTTAAAGTCGACTAGCGGGCAAGAGACCCAGTACTTC

clone size: NA
D gene: TRBD1
V gene: TRBV13
J gene: TRBJ2-7
CDR3 protein: CASSSGTGGFEQYF
CDR3 DNA: TGTGCCAGCAGCTCGGGGACAGGGGGTTTCGAGCAGTACTTC

clone size: NA
D gene: TRBD2
V gene: TRBV2
J gene: TRBJ2-3
CDR3 protein: CASSDLKGSSGRWSTDTQYF
CDR3 DNA: TGTGCCAGCAGTGATTTGAAGGGGTCTAGCGGGAGGTGGAGCACAGATACGCAGTATTTT

clone size: NA
D gene: NA
V gene: TRBV2
J gene: TRBJ1-5
CDR3 protein: CASKGETASNQPQHF
CDR3 DNA: TGTGCCAGCAAAGGCGAGACAGCTAGCAATCAGCCCCAGCATTTT

clone size: NA
D gene: NA
V gene: TRBV6-1
J gene: TRBJ2-1
CDR3 protein: CASYTRDNFVGEFF
CDR3 DNA: TGTGCCAGCTATACAAGGGACAACTTCGTAGGGGAGTTCTTC

clone size: NA
D gene: TRBD1
V gene: TRBV6-5
J gene: TRBJ2-1
CDR3 protein: CASSYSGQHNEQFF
CDR3 DNA: TGTGCCAGCAGTTACTCGGGACAGCACAATGAGCAGTTCTTC

clone size: NA
D gene: NA
V gene: TRBV6-6
J gene: TRBJ2-7
CDR3 protein: CASSYGFYEQYF
CDR3 DNA: TGTGCCAGCAGTTACGGGTTCTACGAGCAGTACTTC

clone size: NA
D gene: NA
V gene: TRBV5-4
J gene: TRBJ1-5
CDR3 protein: CASSPTESYSNQPQHF
CDR3 DNA: TGTGCCAGCAGCCCTACAGAGTCTTATAGCAATCAGCCCCAGCATTTT

clone size: once
D gene: TRBD2
V gene: TRBV4-1
J gene: TRBJ2-2
CDR3 protein: CASSLKTSGRATGELFF
CDR3 DNA: TGCGCCAGCAGCTTAAAGACTAGCGGGAGGGCCACCGGGGAGCTGTTTTTT

clone size: once
D gene: TRBD2
V gene: TRBV19
J gene: TRBJ2-5
CDR3 protein: CASHGTSEETQYF
CDR3 DNA: TGTGCCAGCCACGGGACTAGCGAGGAGACCCAGTACTTC

clone size: NA
D gene: NA
V gene: TRBV2
J gene: TRBJ1-1
CDR3 protein: CASRGVSEIWTEAFF
CDR3 DNA: TGTGCCAGCAGGGGCGTTTCCGAGATTTGGACTGAAGCTTTCTTT

clone size: NA
D gene: NA
V gene: TRBV7-9
J gene: TRBJ1-1
CDR3 protein: CASTGEENTEAFF
CDR3 DNA: TGTGCCAGCACGGGGGAGGAGAACACTGAAGCTTTCTTT

clone size: NA
D gene: NA
V gene: TRBV9
J gene: TRBJ2-1
CDR3 protein: CASSVGGNNEQFF
CDR3 DNA: TGTGCCAGCAGCGTAGGCGGAAACAATGAGCAGTTCTTC

clone size: NA
D gene: TRBD1
V gene: TRBV7-9
J gene: TRBJ2-7
CDR3 protein: CASSLGQGISYEQYF
CDR3 DNA: TGTGCCAGCAGCTTAGGACAGGGGATCTCCTACGAGCAGTACTTC

clone size: NA
D gene: NA
V gene: TRBV28
J gene: TRBJ2-7
CDR3 protein: CASSLELITSYEQYF
CDR3 DNA: TGTGCCAGCAGTTTAGAGCTCATCACCTCCTACGAGCAGTACTTC

clone size: NA
D gene: NA
V gene: TRBV4-1
J gene: TRBJ2-7
CDR3 protein: CASSQNDHSYEQYF
CDR3 DNA: TGCGCCAGCAGCCAAAACGACCACTCCTACGAGCAGTACTTC

clone size: NA
D gene: NA
V gene: TRBV11-2
J gene: TRBJ2-7
CDR3 protein: CASSQGGRYEQYF
CDR3 DNA: TGTGCCAGCAGCCAGGGGGGCCGTTACGAGCAGTACTTC

clone size: NA
D gene: NA
V gene: TRBV4-2
J gene: TRBJ2-1
CDR3 protein: CASSQEVVGSDVFDEQFF
CDR3 DNA: TGTGCCAGCAGCCAAGAGGTAGTCGGGAGCGACGTGTTCGATGAGCAGTTCTTC

clone size: NA
D gene: TRBD2
V gene: TRBV18
J gene: TRBJ2-1
CDR3 protein: CASSPNKGTSGSSYNEQFF
CDR3 DNA: TGTGCCAGCTCACCAAACAAGGGGACTAGCGGCAGCTCCTACAATGAGCAGTTCTTC

clone size: NA
D gene: TRBD1
V gene: TRBV5-6
J gene: TRBJ2-7
CDR3 protein: CASTLSLGQHSYEQYF
CDR3 DNA: TGTGCCAGCACCCTTAGCTTGGGACAGCACTCCTACGAGCAGTACTTC

clone size: NA
D gene: TRBD1
V gene: TRBV5-8
J gene: TRBJ2-7
CDR3 protein: CASSSMGSTGAFYEQYF
CDR3 DNA: TGTGCCAGCAGCTCAATGGGTTCGACAGGGGCGTTCTACGAGCAGTACTTC

clone size: NA
D gene: NA
V gene: TRBV1
J gene: TRBJ1-5
CDR3 protein: CTSSQDLSRDRGPDSNQPQHF
CDR3 DNA: TGCACCAGCAGCCAAGATTTGAGCCGGGACAGGGGGCCGGATAGCAATCAGCCCCAGCATTTT

clone size: NA
D gene: NA
V gene: TRBV30
J gene: TRBJ2-1
CDR3 protein: CAANSYNEQFF
CDR3 DNA: TGTGCCGCAAACTCCTACAATGAGCAGTTCTTC

clone size: NA
D gene: NA
V gene: TRBV5-8
J gene: TRBJ2-1
CDR3 protein: CASSDGELGSFYNEQFF
CDR3 DNA: TGTGCCAGCAGCGATGGAGAGTTGGGAAGTTTCTACAATGAGCAGTTCTTC

clone size: few
D gene: NA
V gene: TRBV28
J gene: TRBJ2-7
CDR3 protein: CASSSTGSYEQYF
CDR3 DNA: TGTGCCAGCAGTTCGACAGGATCCTACGAGCAGTACTTC

clone size: NA
D gene: NA
V gene: TRBV2
J gene: TRBJ2-7
CDR3 protein: CASSVSYEQYF
CDR3 DNA: TGTGCCAGCAGTGTCTCCTACGAGCAGTACTTC